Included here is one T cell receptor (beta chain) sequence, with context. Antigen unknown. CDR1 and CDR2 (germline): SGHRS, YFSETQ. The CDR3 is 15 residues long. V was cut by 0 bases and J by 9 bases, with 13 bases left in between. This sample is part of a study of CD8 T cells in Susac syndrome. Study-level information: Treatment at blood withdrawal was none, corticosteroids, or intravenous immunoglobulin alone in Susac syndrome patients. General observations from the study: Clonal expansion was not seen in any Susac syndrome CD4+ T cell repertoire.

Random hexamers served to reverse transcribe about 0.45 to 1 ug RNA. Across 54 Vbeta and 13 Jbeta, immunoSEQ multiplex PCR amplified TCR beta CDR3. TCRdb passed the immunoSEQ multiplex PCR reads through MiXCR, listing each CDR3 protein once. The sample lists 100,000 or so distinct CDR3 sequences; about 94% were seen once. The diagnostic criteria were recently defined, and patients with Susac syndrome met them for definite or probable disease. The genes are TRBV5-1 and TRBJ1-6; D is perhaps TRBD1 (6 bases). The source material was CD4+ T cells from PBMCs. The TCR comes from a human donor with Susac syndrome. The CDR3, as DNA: TGCGCCAGCAGCTTGGACAGGTCAGGGGTTTCACCCCTCCACTTT. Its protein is CASSLDRSGVSPLHF. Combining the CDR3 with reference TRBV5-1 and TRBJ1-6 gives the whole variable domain KAGVTQTPRYLIKTRGQQVTLSCSPISGHRSVSWYQQTPGQGLQFLFEYFSETQRNKGNFPGRFSGRQFSNSRSEMNVSTLELGDSALYLCASSLDRSGVSPLHFGNGTRLTVT.